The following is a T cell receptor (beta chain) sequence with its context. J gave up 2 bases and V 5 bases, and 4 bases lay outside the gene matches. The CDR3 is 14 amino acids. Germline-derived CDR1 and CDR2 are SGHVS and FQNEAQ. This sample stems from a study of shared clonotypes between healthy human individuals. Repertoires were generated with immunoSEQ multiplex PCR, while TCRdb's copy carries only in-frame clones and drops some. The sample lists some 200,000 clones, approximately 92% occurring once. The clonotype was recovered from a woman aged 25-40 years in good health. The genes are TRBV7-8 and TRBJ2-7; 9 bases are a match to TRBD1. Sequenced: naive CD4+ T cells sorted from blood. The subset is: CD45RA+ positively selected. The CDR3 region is CASSTRDRAYEQYF. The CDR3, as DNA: TGTGCCAGCAGCACCCGGGACAGGGCCTACGAGCAGTACTTC.